A selection of T cell receptor beta chains follows, all from one sample in a study of PD-1 blockade in classical Hodgkin lymphoma. The data were produced by immunoSEQ multiplex PCR, yet TCRdb's version contains in-frame clones alone and is incomplete. This table holds about 8,400 clones, approximately 82% found once. The sequencing used CD8+ T cells from blood, collected before the fourth cycle of nivolumab. The origin of the receptors is a human donor with classical Hodgkin lymphoma. CDR3s include the opening cysteine and the closing phenylalanine or tryptophan. D genes are given only for firm matches. Clone size is given for some rows only: seen once, a few or many times, or a class if the clone is expanded.

>NA|TRBV6-1|NA|TRBJ1-5
TGTGCCAGCAGTATCCGGGACTACAATCAGCCCCAGCATTTT
CASSIRDYNQPQHF
>TRBD2|TRBV7-9|NA|TRBJ2-3
TGTGCCAGCAGCTTAGTGACTAGCGGGTCAGATACGCAGTATTTT
CASSLVTSGSDTQYF
>NA|TRBV7-9|NA|TRBJ2-5
TGTGCCAGCAGCTTTGCGGGACCACAAGAGACCCAGTACTTC
CASSFAGPQETQYF
>NA|TRBV7-9|NA|TRBJ1-5
TGTGCCAGCAGCCCGGGGGGCGGGGGGCCCCAGCATTTT
CASSPGGGGPQHF
>NA|TRBV28|NA|TRBJ1-1
TGTGCCAGCAGTCCCACAGGTACTGAAGCTTTCTTT
CASSPTGTEAFF
>NA|TRBV11-2|NA|TRBJ2-7
TGTGCCAGCAGCTTATGGGGGTACGAGCAGTACTTC
CASSLWGYEQYF
>NA|TRBV19|NA|TRBJ1-2
TGTGCCAGTAGTATTTGGACACAACTCTATGGCTACACCTTC
CASSIWTQLYGYTF
>NA|TRBV7-6|NA|TRBJ1-1
TGTGCCAGCAGCCCAAAAACAGGGAGGAGCACTGAAGCTTTCTTT
CASSPKTGRSTEAFF
>NA|TRBV4-2|once|TRBJ2-2
TGTGCCAGCAGCCAAGAATCAGGCGGGCCGACCGGGGAGCTGTTTTTT
CASSQESGGPTGELFF
>TRBD1|TRBV2|NA|TRBJ1-3
TGTGCCAGCAGTACAGACAGGGGCATTGGAAACACCATATATTTT
CASSTDRGIGNTIYF
>NA|TRBV7-6|NA|TRBJ1-1
TGTGCCAGCAGCTTAGGAGGGGGGGGGACTGAAGCTTTCTTT
CASSLGGGGTEAFF
>NA|TRBV5-6|NA|TRBJ2-7
TGTGCCAGCAGCCCGATTATGAGTAGCTCCTACGAGCAGTACTTC
CASSPIMSSSYEQYF
>TRBD1|TRBV5-1|NA|TRBJ1-1
TGCGCCAGCAGCTCCGGGACAGGGGGCGAGGGTGAAGCTTTCTTT
CASSSGTGGEGEAFF
>NA|TRBV7-2|NA|TRBJ1-1
TGTGCCAGCAGCCCCGTTGGGGGGAACACTGAAGCTTTCTTT
CASSPVGGNTEAFF
>TRBD2|TRBV2|NA|TRBJ2-7
TGTGCCAGCAGTTGGACTAGCGGCGCCTACGAGCAGTACTTC
CASSWTSGAYEQYF
>TRBD1|TRBV28|NA|TRBJ1-1
TGTGCCAGCAGTACAGATCAGGGGGCAGAAGCTTTCTTT
CASSTDQGAEAFF
>TRBD1|TRBV30|NA|TRBJ2-7
TGTGCCTGGAGTGTACTGGGGACAGGGGACGAGCAGTACTTC
CAWSVLGTGDEQYF
>NA|TRBV7-9|NA|TRBJ2-1
TGTGCCAGCAGCTTAGCGCAGGGGACTGAGCAGTTCTTC
CASSLAQGTEQFF
>TRBD1|TRBV19|NA|TRBJ2-7
TGTGCCAGTAGTATTCAGGGGGAGTACGAGCAGTACTTC
CASSIQGEYEQYF
>NA|TRBV13|NA|TRBJ2-5
TGTGCCAGCAGCTTAAAGGAAGCGAACCAAGAGACCCAGTACTTC
CASSLKEANQETQYF
>NA|TRBV27|NA|TRBJ2-6
TGTGCCAGCAGTCGACTCGGGGCCGACTCTGGGGCCAACGTCCTGACTTTC
CASSRLGADSGANVLTF
>NA|TRBV7-9|few|TRBJ1-4
TGTGCCAGCAGCAAAACTCCGGAAGGTGAAAAACTGTTTTTT
CASSKTPEGEKLFF
>NA|TRBV11-3|NA|TRBJ2-3
TGTGCCAGCAGCTTAGCAGGCACAGATACGCAGTATTTT
CASSLAGTDTQYF
>NA|TRBV18|NA|TRBJ1-1
TGTGCCAGCGCACACCGGACGAACACTGAAGCTTTCTTT
CASAHRTNTEAFF
>TRBD2|TRBV19|NA|TRBJ2-3
TGTGCCGCGGGGGGCTTGCCAAAAGGAGTGGATACGCAGTATTTT
CAAGGLPKGVDTQYF